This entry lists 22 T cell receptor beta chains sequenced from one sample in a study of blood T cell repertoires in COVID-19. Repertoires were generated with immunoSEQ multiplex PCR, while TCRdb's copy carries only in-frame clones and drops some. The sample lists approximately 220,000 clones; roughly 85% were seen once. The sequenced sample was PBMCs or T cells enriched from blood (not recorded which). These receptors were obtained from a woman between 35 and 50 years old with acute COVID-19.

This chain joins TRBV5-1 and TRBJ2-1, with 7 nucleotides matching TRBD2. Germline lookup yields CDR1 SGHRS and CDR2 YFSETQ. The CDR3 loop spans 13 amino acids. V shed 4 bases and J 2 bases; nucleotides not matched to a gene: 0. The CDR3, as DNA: TGCGCCAGCAGCGCGGGGGCCTACAATGAGCAGTTCTTC. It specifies CASSAGAYNEQFF. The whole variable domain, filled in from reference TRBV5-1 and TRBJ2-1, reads KAGVTQTPRYLIKTRGQQVTLSCSPISGHRSVSWYQQTPGQGLQFLFEYFSETQRNKGNFPGRFSGRQFSNSRSEMNVSTLELGDSALYLCASSAGAYNEQFFGPGTRLTVL.

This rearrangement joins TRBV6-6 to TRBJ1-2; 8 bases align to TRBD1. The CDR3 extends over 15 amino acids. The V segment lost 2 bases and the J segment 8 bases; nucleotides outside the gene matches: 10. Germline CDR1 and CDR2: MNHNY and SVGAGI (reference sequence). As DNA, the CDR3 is TGTGCCAGCAGTTACACCGGGCAGGGGGCGCAGGGCTACACCTTC. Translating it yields CASSYTGQGAQGYTF.

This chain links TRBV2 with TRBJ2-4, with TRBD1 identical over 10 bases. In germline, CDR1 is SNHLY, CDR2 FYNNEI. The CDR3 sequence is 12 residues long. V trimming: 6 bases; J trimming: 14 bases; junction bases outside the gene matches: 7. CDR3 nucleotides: TGTGCCAGCAGAGGACAGGGGGGGTTGGAGTACTTC. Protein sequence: CASRGQGGLEYF.

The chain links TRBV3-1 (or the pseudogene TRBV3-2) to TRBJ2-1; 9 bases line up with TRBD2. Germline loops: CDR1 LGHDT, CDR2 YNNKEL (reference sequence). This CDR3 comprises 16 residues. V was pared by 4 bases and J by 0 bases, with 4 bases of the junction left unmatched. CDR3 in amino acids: CASSPSGASSYNEQFF. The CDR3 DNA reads TGTGCCAGCAGCCCTAGCGGGGCAAGCTCCTACAATGAGCAGTTCTTC.

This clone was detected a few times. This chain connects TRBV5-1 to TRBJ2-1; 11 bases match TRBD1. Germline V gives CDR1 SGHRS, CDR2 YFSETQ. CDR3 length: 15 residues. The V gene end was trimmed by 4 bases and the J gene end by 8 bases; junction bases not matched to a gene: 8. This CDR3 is CASSIRGQGADEQFF. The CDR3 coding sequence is TGCGCCAGCAGCATACGAGGACAGGGGGCTGATGAGCAGTTCTTC. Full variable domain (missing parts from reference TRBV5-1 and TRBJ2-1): KAGVTQTPRYLIKTRGQQVTLSCSPISGHRSVSWYQQTPGQGLQFLFEYFSETQRNKGNFPGRFSGRQFSNSRSEMNVSTLELGDSALYLCASSIRGQGADEQFFGPGTRLTVL.

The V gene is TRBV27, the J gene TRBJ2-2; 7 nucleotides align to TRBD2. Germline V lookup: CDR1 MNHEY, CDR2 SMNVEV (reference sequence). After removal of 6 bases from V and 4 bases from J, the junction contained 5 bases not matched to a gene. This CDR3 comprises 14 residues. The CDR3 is CASRGGISTGELFF. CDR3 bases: TGTGCCAGCAGGGGGGGGATTAGCACCGGGGAGCTGTTTTTT.

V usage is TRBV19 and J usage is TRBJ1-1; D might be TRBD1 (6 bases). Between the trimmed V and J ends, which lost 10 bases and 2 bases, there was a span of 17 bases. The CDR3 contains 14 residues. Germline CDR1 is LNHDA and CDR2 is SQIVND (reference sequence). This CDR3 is CATERGTANTEAFF. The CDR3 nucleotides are TGTGCCACGGAGAGGGGGACGGCTAACACTGAAGCTTTCTTT. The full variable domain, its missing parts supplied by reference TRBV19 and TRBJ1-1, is DGGITQSPKYLFRKEGQNVTLSCEQNLNHDAMYWYRQDPGQGLRLIYYSQIVNDFQKGDIAEGYSVSREKKESFPLTVTSAQKNPTAFYLCATERGTANTEAFFGQGTRLTVV.

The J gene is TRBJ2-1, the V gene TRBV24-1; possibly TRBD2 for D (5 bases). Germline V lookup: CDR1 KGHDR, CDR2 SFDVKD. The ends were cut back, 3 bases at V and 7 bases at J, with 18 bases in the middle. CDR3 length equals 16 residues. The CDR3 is CATSDRRTLQQNEQFF. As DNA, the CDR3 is TGTGCCACCAGTGATAGGCGGACTCTTCAACAAAATGAGCAGTTCTTC.

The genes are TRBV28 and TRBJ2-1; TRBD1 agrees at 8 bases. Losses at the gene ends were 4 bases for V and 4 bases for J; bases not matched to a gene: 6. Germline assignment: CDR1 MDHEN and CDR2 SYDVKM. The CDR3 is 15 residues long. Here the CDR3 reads CASSSGTGRYNEQFF. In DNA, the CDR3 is TGTGCCAGCAGTTCCGGGACAGGCCGATACAATGAGCAGTTCTTC.

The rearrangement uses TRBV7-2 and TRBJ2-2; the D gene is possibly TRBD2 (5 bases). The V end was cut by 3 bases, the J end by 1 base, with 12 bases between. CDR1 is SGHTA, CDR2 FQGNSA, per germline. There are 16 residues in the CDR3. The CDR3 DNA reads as TGTGCCAGCAGCTTGAGGGTCCGGGGGAACACCGGGGAGCTGTTTTTT. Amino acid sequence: CASSLRVRGNTGELFF. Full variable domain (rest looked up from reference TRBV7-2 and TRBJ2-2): GAGVSQSPSNKVTEKGKDVELRCDPISGHTALYWYRQSLGQGLEFLIYFQGNSAPDKSGLPSDRFSAERTGGSVSTLTIQRTQQEDSAVYLCASSLRVRGNTGELFFGEGSRLTVL.

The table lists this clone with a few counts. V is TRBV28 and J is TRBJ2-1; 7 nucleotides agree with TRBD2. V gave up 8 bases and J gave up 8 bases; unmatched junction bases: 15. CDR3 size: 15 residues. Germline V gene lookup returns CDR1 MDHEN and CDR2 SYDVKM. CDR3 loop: CASCTRTSGIDEQFF. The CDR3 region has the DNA TGTGCCAGCTGCACCCGGACGAGCGGGATTGATGAGCAGTTCTTC. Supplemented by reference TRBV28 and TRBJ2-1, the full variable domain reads DVKVTQSSRYLVKRTGEKVFLECVQDMDHENMFWYRQDPGLGLRLIYFSYDVKMKEKGDIPEGYSVSREKKERFSLILESASTNQTSMYLCASCTRTSGIDEQFFGPGTRLTVL.

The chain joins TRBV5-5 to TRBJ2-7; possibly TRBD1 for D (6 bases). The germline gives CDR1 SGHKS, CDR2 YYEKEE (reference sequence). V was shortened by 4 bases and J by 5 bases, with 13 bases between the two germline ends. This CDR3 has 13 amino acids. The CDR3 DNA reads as TGTGCCAGCAGCCTCCAGGGGACCCACGAGCAGTACTTC. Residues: CASSLQGTHEQYF.

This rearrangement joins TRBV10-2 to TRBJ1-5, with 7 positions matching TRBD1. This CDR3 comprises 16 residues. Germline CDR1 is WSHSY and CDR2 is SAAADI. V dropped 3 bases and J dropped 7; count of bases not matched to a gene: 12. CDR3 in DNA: TGCGCCAGCAGTGAAATCGACAGGGCCCTCAAACAGCCCCAGCATTTT. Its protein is CASSEIDRALKQPQHF.

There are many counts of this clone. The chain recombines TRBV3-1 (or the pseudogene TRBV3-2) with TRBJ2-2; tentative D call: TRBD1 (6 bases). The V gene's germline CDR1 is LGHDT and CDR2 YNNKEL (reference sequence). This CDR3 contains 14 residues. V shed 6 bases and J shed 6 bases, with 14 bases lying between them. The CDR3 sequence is CASSPTTGSGELFF. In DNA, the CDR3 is TGTGCCAGCAGTCCAACCACAGGGTCCGGGGAGCTGTTTTTT.

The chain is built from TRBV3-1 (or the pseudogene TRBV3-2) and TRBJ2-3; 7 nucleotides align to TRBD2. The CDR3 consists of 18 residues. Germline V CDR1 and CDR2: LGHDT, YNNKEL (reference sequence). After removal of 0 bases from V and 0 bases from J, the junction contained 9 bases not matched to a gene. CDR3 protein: CASSQDMASGYSTDTQYF. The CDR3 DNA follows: TGTGCCAGCAGCCAAGATATGGCTAGCGGATATAGCACAGATACGCAGTATTTT.

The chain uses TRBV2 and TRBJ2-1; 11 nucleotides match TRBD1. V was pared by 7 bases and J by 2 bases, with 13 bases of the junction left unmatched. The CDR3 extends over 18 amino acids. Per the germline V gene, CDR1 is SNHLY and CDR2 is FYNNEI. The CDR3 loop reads CASKDGWKDRGPYNEQFF. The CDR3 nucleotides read TGTGCCAGCAAGGACGGATGGAAGGACAGGGGGCCCTACAATGAGCAGTTCTTC.

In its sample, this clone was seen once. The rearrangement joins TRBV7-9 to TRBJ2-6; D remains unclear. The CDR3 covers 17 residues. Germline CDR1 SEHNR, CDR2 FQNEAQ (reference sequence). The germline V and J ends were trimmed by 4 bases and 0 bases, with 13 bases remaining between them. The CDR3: CASSSPPLYSGANVLTF. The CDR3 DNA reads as TGTGCCAGCAGCTCCCCTCCCCTTTACTCTGGGGCCAACGTCCTGACTTTC.

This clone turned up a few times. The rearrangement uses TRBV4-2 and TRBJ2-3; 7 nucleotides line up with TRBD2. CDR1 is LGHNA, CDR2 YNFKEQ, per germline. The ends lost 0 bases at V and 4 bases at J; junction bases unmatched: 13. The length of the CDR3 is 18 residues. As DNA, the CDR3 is TGTGCCAGCAGCCAAGACAGCTCATGGGCGGGAGACGCAGATACGCAGTATTTT. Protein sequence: CASSQDSSWAGDADTQYF.

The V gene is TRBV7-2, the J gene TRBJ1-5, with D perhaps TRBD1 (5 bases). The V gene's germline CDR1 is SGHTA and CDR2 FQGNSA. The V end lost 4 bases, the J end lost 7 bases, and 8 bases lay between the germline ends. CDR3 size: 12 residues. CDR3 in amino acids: CASSWQGQPQHF. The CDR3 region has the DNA TGTGCCAGCAGCTGGCAGGGACAGCCCCAGCATTTT.

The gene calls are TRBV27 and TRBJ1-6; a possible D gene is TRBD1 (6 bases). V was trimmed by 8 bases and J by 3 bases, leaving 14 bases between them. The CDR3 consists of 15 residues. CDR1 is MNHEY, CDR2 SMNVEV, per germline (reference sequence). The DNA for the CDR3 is TGTGCCAGCGGTGTCAGGGGTGACTATAATTCACCCCTCCACTTT. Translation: CASGVRGDYNSPLHF.

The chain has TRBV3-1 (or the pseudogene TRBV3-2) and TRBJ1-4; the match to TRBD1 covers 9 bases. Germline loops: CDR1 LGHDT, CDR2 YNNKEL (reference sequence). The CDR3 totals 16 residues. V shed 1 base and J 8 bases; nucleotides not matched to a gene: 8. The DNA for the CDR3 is TGTGCCAGCAGCCAAGGGGCCGGGACAGGGAGGGAAAAACTGTTTTTT. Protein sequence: CASSQGAGTGREKLFF.

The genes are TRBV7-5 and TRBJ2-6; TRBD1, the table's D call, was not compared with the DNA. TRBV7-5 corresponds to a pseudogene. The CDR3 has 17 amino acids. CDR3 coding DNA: TGTGTCAGAAGCTTAGGGGACAGAGGAGCGGGGGCCAACGTCCTGACTTTC. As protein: CVRSLGDRGAGANVLTF.